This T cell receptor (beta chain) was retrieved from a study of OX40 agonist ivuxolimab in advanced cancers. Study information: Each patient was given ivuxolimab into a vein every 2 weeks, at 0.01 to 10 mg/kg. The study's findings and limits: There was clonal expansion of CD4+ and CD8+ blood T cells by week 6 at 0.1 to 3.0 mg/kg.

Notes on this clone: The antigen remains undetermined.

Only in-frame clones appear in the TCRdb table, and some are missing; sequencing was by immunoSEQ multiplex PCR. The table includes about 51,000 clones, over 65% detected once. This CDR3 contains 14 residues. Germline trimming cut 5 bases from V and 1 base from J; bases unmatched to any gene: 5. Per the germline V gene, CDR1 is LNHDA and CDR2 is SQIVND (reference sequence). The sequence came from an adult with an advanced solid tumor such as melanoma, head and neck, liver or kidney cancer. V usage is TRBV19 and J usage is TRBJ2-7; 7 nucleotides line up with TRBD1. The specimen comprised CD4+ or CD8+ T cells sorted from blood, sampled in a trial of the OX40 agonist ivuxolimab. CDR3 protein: CASSVGQFSYEQYF. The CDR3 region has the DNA TGTGCCAGTAGTGTGGGACAGTTTTCCTACGAGCAGTACTTC.